The source of this T cell receptor (beta chain) is a study of radiation and T cells in renal cell carcinoma. Study-wide results and limits: From baseline, blood top tumor clonotypes peaked at 2 weeks post-radiation.

This table comes from immunoSEQ multiplex PCR, and its TCRdb copy is limited to in-frame clones, with some not included. This sample carries more than 120,000 clones, 75% to 90% of them seen once, and the ten largest clones take 17%. In the case of this clone: Its antigen is currently unknown.

Described time point: blood 4 weeks post-SBRT, at nephrectomy. Treatment reported: 15 Gy SBRT to primary tumor, nephrectomy 4 weeks later. Blood was sampled at baseline, 2 weeks and 4 weeks after SBRT. Trimming removed 7 bases at V and 4 bases at J, with 20 bases between. The CDR3 runs 15 residues. From germline, CDR1 is SGHAT and CDR2 FQNNGV. The sequencing here drew on blood, taken from a patient whose treatment included radiotherapy and nephrectomy. The clonotype was recovered from a woman in her fifties or sixties with renal cell carcinoma. The genes are TRBV11-2 and TRBJ2-7; possible D gene TRBD1, 6 bases. CDR3 residues: CASTPRGGVEYEQYF. CDR3 coding DNA: TGTGCCAGCACCCCCCGAGGGGGAGTCGAGTACGAGCAGTACTTC.